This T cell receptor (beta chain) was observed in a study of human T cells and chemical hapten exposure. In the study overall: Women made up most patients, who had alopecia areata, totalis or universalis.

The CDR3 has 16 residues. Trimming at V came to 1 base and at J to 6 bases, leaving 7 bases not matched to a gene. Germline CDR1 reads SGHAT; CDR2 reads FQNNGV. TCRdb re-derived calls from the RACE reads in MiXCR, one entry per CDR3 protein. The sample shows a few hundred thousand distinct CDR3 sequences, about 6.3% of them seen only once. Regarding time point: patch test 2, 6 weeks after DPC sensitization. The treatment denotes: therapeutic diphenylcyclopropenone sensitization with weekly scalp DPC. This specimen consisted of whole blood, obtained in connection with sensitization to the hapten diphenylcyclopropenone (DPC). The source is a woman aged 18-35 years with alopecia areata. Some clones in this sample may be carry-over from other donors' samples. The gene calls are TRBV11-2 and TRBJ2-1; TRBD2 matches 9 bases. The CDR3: CASSLGLGGGGNEQFF. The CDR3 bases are TGTGCCAGCAGCTTAGGGCTTGGCGGGGGGGGCAATGAGCAGTTCTTC. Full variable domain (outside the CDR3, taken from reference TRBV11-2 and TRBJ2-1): EAGVAQSPRYKIIEKRQSVAFWCNPISGHATLYWYQQILGQGPKLLIQFQNNGVVDDSQLPKDRFSAERLKGVDSTLKIQPAKLEDSAVYLCASSLGLGGGGNEQFFGPGTRLTVL.